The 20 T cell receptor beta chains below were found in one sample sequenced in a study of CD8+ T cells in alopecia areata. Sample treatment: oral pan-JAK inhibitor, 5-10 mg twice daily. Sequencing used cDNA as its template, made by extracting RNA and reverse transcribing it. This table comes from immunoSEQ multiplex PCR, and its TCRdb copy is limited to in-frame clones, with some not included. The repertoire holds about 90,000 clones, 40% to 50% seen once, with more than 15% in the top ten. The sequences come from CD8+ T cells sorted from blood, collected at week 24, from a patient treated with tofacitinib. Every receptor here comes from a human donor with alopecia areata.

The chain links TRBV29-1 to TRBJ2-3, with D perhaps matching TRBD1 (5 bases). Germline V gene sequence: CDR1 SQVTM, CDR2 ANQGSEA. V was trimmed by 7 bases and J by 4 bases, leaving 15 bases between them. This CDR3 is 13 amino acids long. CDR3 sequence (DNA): TGCAGCGAACGCAGGGTCGGTGCAGATACGCAGTATTTT. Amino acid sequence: CSERRVGADTQYF.

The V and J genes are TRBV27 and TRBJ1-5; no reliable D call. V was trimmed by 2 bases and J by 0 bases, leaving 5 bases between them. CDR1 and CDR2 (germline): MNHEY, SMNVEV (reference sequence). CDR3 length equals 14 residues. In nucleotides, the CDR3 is TGTGCCAGCAGTTTAGCCTCTAGCAATCAGCCCCAGCATTTT. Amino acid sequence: CASSLASSNQPQHF.

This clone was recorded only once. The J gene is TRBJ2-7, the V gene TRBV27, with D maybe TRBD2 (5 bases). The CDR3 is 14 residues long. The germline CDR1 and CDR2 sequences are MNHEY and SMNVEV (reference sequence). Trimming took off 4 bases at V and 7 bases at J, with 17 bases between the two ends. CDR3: CASSSTPEVGEQYF. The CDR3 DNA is TGTGCCAGCAGTTCCACCCCGGAGGTGGGGGAGCAGTACTTC.

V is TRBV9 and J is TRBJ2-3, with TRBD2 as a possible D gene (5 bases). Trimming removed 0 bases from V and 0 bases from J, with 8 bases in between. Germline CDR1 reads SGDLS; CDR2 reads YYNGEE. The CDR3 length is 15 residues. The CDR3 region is CASSVEGESTDTQYF. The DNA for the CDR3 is TGTGCCAGCAGCGTAGAGGGAGAGAGCACAGATACGCAGTATTTT.

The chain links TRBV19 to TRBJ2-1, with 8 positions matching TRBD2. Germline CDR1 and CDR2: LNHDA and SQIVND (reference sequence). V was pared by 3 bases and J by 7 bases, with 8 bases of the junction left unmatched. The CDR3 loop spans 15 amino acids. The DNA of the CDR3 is TGTGCCAGTAGTATTACGAGCGGGAGTACGAATGAGCAGTTCTTC. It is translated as CASSITSGSTNEQFF.

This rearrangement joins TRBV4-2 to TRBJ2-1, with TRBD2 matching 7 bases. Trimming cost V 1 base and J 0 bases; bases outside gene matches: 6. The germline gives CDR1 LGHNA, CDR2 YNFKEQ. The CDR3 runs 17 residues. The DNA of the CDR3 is TGTGCCAGCAGCCAAGTATGGCTAGCGGACTCCTACAATGAGCAGTTCTTC. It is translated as CASSQVWLADSYNEQFF.

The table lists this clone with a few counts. The CDR3 bases are TGCGCCAGCAGCCAAGTGGTCATTGATGAGCAGTTCTTC. Amino acid sequence: CASSQVVIDEQFF. The gene calls are TRBV4-1 and TRBJ2-1; D unresolved. The CDR3 is 13 amino acids. The V end lost 1 base, the J end lost 8 bases, and 9 bases lay between the germline ends. Germline CDR1 is MGHRA and CDR2 is YSYEKL.

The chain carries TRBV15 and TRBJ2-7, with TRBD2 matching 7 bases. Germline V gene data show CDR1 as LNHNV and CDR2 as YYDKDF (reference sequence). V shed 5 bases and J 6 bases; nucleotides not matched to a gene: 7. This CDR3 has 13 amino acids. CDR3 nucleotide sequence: TGTGCCACCAGCGGGAGGGAGCGGAGCGAGCAGTACTTC. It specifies CATSGRERSEQYF.

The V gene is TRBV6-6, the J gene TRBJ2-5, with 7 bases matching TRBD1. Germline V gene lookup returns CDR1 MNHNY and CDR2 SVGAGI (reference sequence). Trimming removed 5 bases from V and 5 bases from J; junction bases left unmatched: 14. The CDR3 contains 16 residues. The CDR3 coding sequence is TGTGCCAGCAGTCCACGGGACAGTAGCAGGGGGGAGACCCAGTACTTC. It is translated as CASSPRDSSRGETQYF.

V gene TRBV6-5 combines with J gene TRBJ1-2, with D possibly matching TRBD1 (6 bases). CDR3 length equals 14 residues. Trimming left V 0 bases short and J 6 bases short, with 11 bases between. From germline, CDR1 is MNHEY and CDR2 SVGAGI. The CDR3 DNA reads TGTGCCAGCAGTTACTCTCCCGGGGGCGATGGCTACACCTTC. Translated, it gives CASSYSPGGDGYTF.

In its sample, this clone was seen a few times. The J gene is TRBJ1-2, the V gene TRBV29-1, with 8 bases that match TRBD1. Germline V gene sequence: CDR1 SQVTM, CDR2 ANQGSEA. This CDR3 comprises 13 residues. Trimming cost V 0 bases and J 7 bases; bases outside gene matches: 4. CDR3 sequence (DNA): TGCAGCGTTGAAGATAGACAGGGGTTTGGCTACACCTTC. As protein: CSVEDRQGFGYTF.

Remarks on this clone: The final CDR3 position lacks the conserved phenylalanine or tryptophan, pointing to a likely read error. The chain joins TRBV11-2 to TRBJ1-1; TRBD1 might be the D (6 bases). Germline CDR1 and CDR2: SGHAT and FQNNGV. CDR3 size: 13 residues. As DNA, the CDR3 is TGTACCAGCGGCTTAGGGGGTCTCGCTGAAGCTTTCCTT. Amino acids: CTSGLGGLAEAFL.

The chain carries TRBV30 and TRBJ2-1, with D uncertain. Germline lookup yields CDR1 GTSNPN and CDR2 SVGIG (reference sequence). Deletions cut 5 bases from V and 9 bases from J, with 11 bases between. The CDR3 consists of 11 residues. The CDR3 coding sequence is TGTGCCTGGGGAGTTAGTCTTGAGCAGTTCTTC. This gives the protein CAWGVSLEQFF.

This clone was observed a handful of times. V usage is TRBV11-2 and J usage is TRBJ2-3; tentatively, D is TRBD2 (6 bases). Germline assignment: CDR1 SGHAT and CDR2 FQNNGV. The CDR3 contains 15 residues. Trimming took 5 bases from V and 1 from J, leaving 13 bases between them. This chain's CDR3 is CASSRYTGGTDTQYF. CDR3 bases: TGTGCCAGCAGCCGTTACACGGGAGGCACAGATACGCAGTATTTT.

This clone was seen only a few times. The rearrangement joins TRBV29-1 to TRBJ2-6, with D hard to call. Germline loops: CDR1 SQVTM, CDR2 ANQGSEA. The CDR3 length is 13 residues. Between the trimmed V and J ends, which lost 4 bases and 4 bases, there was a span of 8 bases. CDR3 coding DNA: TGCAGCGTTGTTGAGTCCGGGGCCAACGTCCTGACTTTC. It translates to CSVVESGANVLTF.

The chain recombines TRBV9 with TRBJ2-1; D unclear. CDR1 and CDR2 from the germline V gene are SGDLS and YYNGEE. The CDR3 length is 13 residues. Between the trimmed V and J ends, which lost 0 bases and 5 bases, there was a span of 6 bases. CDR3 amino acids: CASSVVYHNEQFF. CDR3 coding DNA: TGTGCCAGCAGCGTAGTCTATCACAATGAGCAGTTCTTC.

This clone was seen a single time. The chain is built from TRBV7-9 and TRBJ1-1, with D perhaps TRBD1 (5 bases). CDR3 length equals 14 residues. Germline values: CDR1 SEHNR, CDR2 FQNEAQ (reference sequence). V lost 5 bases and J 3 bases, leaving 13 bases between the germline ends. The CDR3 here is CASSPYQGHTEAFF. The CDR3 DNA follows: TGTGCCAGCAGCCCGTATCAGGGCCACACTGAAGCTTTCTTT.

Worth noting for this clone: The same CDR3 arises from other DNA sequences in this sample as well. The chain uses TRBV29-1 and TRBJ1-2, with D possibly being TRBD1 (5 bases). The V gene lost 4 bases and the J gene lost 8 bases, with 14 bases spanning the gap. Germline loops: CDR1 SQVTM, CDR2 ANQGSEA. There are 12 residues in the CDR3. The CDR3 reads CSVVLGEGGYTF. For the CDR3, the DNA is TGCAGCGTTGTTTTGGGGGAAGGAGGCTACACCTTC. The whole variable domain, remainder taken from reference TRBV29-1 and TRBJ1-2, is SAVISQKPSRDICQRGTSLTIQCQVDSQVTMMFWYRQQPGQSLTLIATANQGSEATYESGFVIDKFPISRPNLTFSTLTVSNMSPEDSSIYLCSVVLGEGGYTFGSGTRLTVV.

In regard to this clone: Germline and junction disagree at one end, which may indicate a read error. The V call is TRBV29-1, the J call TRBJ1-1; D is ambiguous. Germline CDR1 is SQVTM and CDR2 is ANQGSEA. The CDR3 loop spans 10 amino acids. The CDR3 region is CSVVQAETFF. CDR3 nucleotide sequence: TGCAGCGTTGTTCAGGCTGAAACTTTCTTT.

CDR3 DNA sequence: TGTGCCAGCAGTTACGGCGGGATTGACAACACAGATACGCAGTATTTT. Its translation is CASSYGGIDNTDTQYF. The chain is built from TRBV6-5 and TRBJ2-3, with D tentatively TRBD2 (6 bases). The ends were cut back, 2 bases at V and 2 bases at J, with 14 bases in the middle. This CDR3 is 16 amino acids long. CDR1 and CDR2 (germline): MNHEY, SVGAGI.